Following are 18 T cell receptor beta chains from one sample sequenced in a study of T-cell reconstitution after alpha-beta-depleted transplantation in children. Unique molecular identifiers featured in how the TCRbeta library was prepared. TCRdb processed the PCR reads anew with MiXCR; each CDR3 protein has one entry. There are 15,000 to 20,000 distinct CDR3 sequences in the sample; about an eighth occur only once, and under 75% lies in the top ten. The sample consisted of PBMCs, mostly from graft donor cells, taken 180 days after TCRalphabeta/CD19-depleted stem cell transplant. Receptors originate from a boy under three years old who had a stem cell transplant for Wiskott-Aldrich syndrome, so the T cells may come from the graft donor.

This clonotype occurred many times. The J gene is TRBJ2-1, the V gene TRBV2; 7 bases match TRBD2. V was clipped by 6 bases and J by 6 bases; unmatched bases: 11. Germline values: CDR1 SNHLY, CDR2 FYNNEI. The CDR3 is 15 amino acids. CDR3 sequence: CASSVLAGDFNEQFF. CDR3 in DNA: TGTGCCAGCAGCGTACTCGCGGGAGACTTCAATGAGCAGTTCTTC.

At least ten counts were recorded for this clonotype. The J gene is TRBJ1-4, the V gene TRBV3-1; D is perhaps TRBD1 (6 bases). The V gene lost 3 bases and the J gene lost 4 bases, with 9 bases spanning the gap. The CDR3 contains 14 residues. Germline CDR1 and CDR2: LGHDT and YNNKEL (reference sequence). As DNA, the CDR3 is TGTGCCAGCAGCCAGGGGGCGGGTAATGAAAAACTGTTTTTT. Amino acids: CASSQGAGNEKLFF.

The V and J genes are TRBV25-1 and TRBJ2-3; 7 nucleotides agree with TRBD2. V dropped 3 bases and J dropped 3; count of bases not matched to a gene: 9. In germline, CDR1 is MGHDK, CDR2 SYGVNS. The length of the CDR3 is 16 residues. In DNA, the CDR3 is TGTGCCAGCAGTGAGCCTCCCGGACTAGGTACAGATACGCAGTATTTT. Its translation: CASSEPPGLGTDTQYF.

This clonotype was counted many times. The V gene is TRBV7-9, the J gene TRBJ2-1; no definite D call. Germline V CDR1 and CDR2: SEHNR, FQNEAQ (reference sequence). This CDR3 has 16 residues. The ends were cut back, 7 bases at V and 2 bases at J, with 18 bases in the middle. The CDR3 loop reads CASIPSRARAYNEQFF. CDR3 DNA sequence: TGTGCCAGCATCCCCTCCCGGGCCCGAGCCTACAATGAGCAGTTCTTC.

J is TRBJ1-4 and V is TRBV7-9; the D gene is possibly TRBD1 (6 bases). Germline V gene data show CDR1 as SEHNR and CDR2 as FQNEAQ (reference sequence). The V and J ends lost 5 bases and 8 bases respectively, with 9 bases between them. CDR3 size: 12 residues. The CDR3 sequence: CASSPGDEKLFF. CDR3 nucleotide sequence: TGTGCCAGCAGCCCAGGGGACGAAAAACTGTTTTTT.

A few counts support this clonotype. The chain employs TRBV5-1 and TRBJ2-5; maybe TRBD2 (5 bases). Trimming removed 0 bases at V and 5 bases at J, with 11 bases between. CDR1 is SGHRS and CDR2 is YFSETQ in the germline V gene. The CDR3 loop spans 14 amino acids. CDR3 residues: CASSLAGGRETQYF. DNA of the CDR3: TGCGCCAGCAGCTTGGCCGGAGGAAGGGAGACCCAGTACTTC.

This clonotype was observed many times. The rearrangement uses TRBV5-5 and TRBJ2-7; the D is unclear. Germline assignment: CDR1 SGHKS and CDR2 YYEKEE (reference sequence). This CDR3 has 14 residues. V gave up 0 bases and J gave up 1 base, with 8 bases separating them. DNA of the CDR3: TGTGCCAGCAGCTTGGTCCCGCAATCCTACGAGCAGTACTTC. This sequence encodes CASSLVPQSYEQYF.

In its sample, this clonotype was seen many times. The chain combines TRBV19 with TRBJ2-7, with 7 bases fitting TRBD1. The germline V gene encodes CDR1 LNHDA and CDR2 SQIVND (reference sequence). V gave up 6 bases and J gave up 3 bases; unmatched junction bases: 11. The CDR3 is made up of 15 amino acids. In DNA form, the CDR3 reads TGTGCCAGTAGCCGACAGGGTGGTGGAGGCTACGAGCAGTACTTC. As protein: CASSRQGGGGYEQYF.

In this sample, this clonotype turned up a few times. The CDR3 DNA is TGTGCCAGCAGGTTTGTCAGGGGCGCTGAAGCTTTCTTT. Encoded protein: CASRFVRGAEAFF. The V and J genes are TRBV12-3 or TRBV12-4 and TRBJ1-1; D is possibly TRBD1 (6 bases). V lost 6 bases and J lost 6, with 14 bases in between. The CDR3 extends over 13 amino acids.

This clonotype was counted at least ten times. V gene TRBV4-1 combines with J gene TRBJ1-5; D remains unclear. Looked up from germline, CDR1 is MGHRA and CDR2 is YSYEKL. V shed 2 bases and J shed 1 base, with 12 bases lying between them. This CDR3 comprises 16 residues. The CDR3 here is CASSQYGGVSNQPQHF. CDR3 bases: TGCGCCAGCAGCCAATATGGCGGGGTAAGCAATCAGCCCCAGCATTTT.

This clonotype turned up a few times. The chain couples TRBV18 to TRBJ2-7; D is unresolved. CDR1 KGHSH and CDR2 LQKENI come from the germline V gene. The V gene lost 3 bases and the J gene lost 3 bases, with 12 bases spanning the gap. The length of the CDR3 is 14 residues. The CDR3 coding sequence is TGTGCCAGCTCACCGTACGATTATAACTACGAGCAGTACTTC. It specifies CASSPYDYNYEQYF.

This clonotype was counted only a few times. The chain joins TRBV29-1 to TRBJ2-3; D is possibly TRBD1 (5 bases). Germline-derived CDR1 and CDR2 are SQVTM and ANQGSEA. V shed 1 base and J shed 5 bases, with 16 bases lying between them. CDR3 length: 15 amino acids. CDR3 protein: CSVEGPGISGDTQYF. CDR3 sequence (DNA): TGCAGCGTTGAAGGCCCAGGGATATCGGGAGATACGCAGTATTTT.

This clonotype was observed at least ten times. This chain's CDR3 is CASSWGTGTEKLFF. The CDR3 region has the DNA TGTGCCAGCAGTTGGGGGACAGGGACCGAAAAACTGTTTTTT. The chain carries TRBV6-5 and TRBJ1-4; TRBD1 aligns across 9 bases. This CDR3 is built from 14 residues. The germline CDR1 and CDR2 sequences are MNHEY and SVGAGI. Trimming cost V 4 bases and J 8 bases; bases outside gene matches: 5.

This clonotype was observed a few times. The chain links TRBV25-1 to TRBJ2-7, with 7 bases identical to TRBD1. Germline values: CDR1 MGHDK, CDR2 SYGVNS. There are 14 residues in the CDR3. The V segment lost 10 bases and the J segment 0 bases; nucleotides outside the gene matches: 9. The CDR3 spells CATDPTGSSYEQYF. As DNA, the CDR3 is TGTGCCACCGACCCGACAGGGAGCTCCTACGAGCAGTACTTC.

Many counts were recorded for this clonotype. The gene calls are TRBV5-8 and TRBJ1-5; 7 bases are a match to TRBD1. With V trimmed by 4 bases and J by 1 base, 11 bases remained unmatched. The CDR3 extends over 17 amino acids. Per germline, CDR1 SGHTS and CDR2 YDEGEE. This chain's CDR3 is CASSPVRDRRSNQPQHF. In nucleotides, the CDR3 is TGTGCCAGCAGCCCGGTTCGGGACAGAAGAAGCAATCAGCCCCAGCATTTT.

This clonotype was recorded many times. The V call is TRBV27, the J call TRBJ2-1; perhaps TRBD1 as D (5 bases). This CDR3 is built from 17 residues. In germline, CDR1 is MNHEY, CDR2 SMNVEV (reference sequence). V lost 3 bases and J lost 0, with 15 bases in between. For the CDR3, the DNA is TGTGCCAGCAGTTTGAAGGGGTTAGGCTACTCCTACAATGAGCAGTTCTTC. Its translation: CASSLKGLGYSYNEQFF.

The chain employs TRBV6-5 and TRBJ2-3; 11 bases match TRBD2. This CDR3 contains 16 residues. Germline trimming cut 6 bases from V and 2 bases from J; bases unmatched to any gene: 7. CDR1 MNHEY and CDR2 SVGAGI come from the germline V gene. The CDR3 spells CASSYLAGGVTDTQYF. Written as DNA, the CDR3 is TGTGCCAGCAGCTATCTAGCGGGAGGAGTCACAGATACGCAGTATTTT.

This clonotype occurred a few times. The chain recombines TRBV28 with TRBJ2-1; D call uncertain. Per the germline V gene, CDR1 is MDHEN and CDR2 is SYDVKM. This CDR3 has 11 amino acids. Trimming pared 5 bases from V and 7 bases from J, leaving 6 bases between. The CDR3 loop is CASSVLNEQFF. Here the CDR3 DNA reads TGTGCCAGCAGTGTGTTAAATGAGCAGTTCTTC.